Listed below are T cell receptor beta chains from one sample, sequenced in a study of blood T cell repertoires in COVID-19. Generated by immunoSEQ multiplex PCR, the TCRdb table keeps only in-frame clones and is missing some. Seen here are tens of thousands of clones, roughly 72% observed once, and the top ten hold approximately 4.8%. The source material was peripheral blood. The origin of the receptors is a woman between 65 and 79 years old with COVID-19, enrolled during active disease. The CDR3 runs from the conserved cysteine through the conserved F or W. D genes are given only for firm matches. Expanded clones get a size class; other rows say once, few or many, or leave the size out.

V	D	size	J	CDR3	DNA
TRBV2	TRBD1	few	TRBJ2-2	CASSPGQGISVGELFF	TGTGCCAGCAGCCCCGGACAGGGGATTAGCGTCGGGGAGCTGTTTTTT
TRBV9	-	-	TRBJ1-2	CASSVEQGFGYTF	TGTGCCAGCAGCGTCGAACAGGGCTTTGGCTACACCTTC
TRBV15	-	-	TRBJ2-6	CATSPQGDSGANVLTF	TGTGCCACCAGCCCACAGGGCGACTCTGGGGCCAACGTCCTGACTTTC
TRBV24-1	TRBD1	-	TRBJ2-1	CATSDMQIGQGEHEQFF	TGTGCCACCAGTGATATGCAAATAGGACAGGGGGAACATGAGCAGTTCTTC
TRBV5-1	-	-	TRBJ2-7	CASSLESDEQYF	TGCGCCAGCAGCTTGGAATCCGACGAGCAGTACTTC
TRBV19	TRBD2	-	TRBJ2-3	CATSTSGGTHTQYF	TGTGCCACCTCGACTAGCGGGGGGACCCATACGCAGTATTTT
TRBV14	TRBD1	-	TRBJ2-5	CASSQRAGGQETQYF	TGTGCCAGCAGCCAACGGGCAGGGGGACAAGAGACCCAGTACTTC
TRBV18	TRBD1	-	TRBJ1-2	CASSQGTDGYTF	TGTGCCAGCTCCCAGGGGACAGATGGCTACACCTTC
TRBV5-5	-	-	TRBJ1-1	CASSLGVGATEAFF	TGTGCCAGCAGCTTGGGGGTGGGGGCCACTGAAGCTTTCTTT
TRBV10-1	TRBD2	-	TRBJ2-3	CASVGREKTDTQYF	TGCGCCTCTGTAGGGCGGGAGAAAACAGATACGCAGTATTTT
TRBV7-8	TRBD1	-	TRBJ2-3	CASSRNRGSTDTQYF	TGTGCCAGCAGCCGTAACAGGGGTAGCACAGATACGCAGTATTTT
TRBV5-6	-	-	TRBJ1-1	CASSFLEGEAFF	TGTGCCAGCAGCTTTTTGGAGGGAGAAGCTTTCTTT
TRBV7-9	-	-	TRBJ1-2	CASRQQSSNYGYTF	TGTGCCAGCAGACAACAGAGCTCTAACTATGGCTACACCTTC
TRBV7-9	-	-	TRBJ1-4	CASSDGGLDEKLFF	TGTGCCAGCAGCGACGGGGGGCTGGATGAAAAACTGTTTTTT
TRBV4-1	TRBD2	once	TRBJ2-5	CASSQASGGIQETQYF	TGCGCCAGCAGCCAAGCTAGCGGGGGAATCCAAGAGACCCAGTACTTC
TRBV29-1	-	-	TRBJ1-1	CSVEAQFATEAFF	TGCAGCGTTGAAGCCCAGTTTGCCACTGAAGCTTTCTTT
TRBV7-8	TRBD1	-	TRBJ1-3	CASSSGRDRGLFGNTIYF	TGTGCCAGCAGCTCGGGCCGGGACAGGGGATTATTTGGAAACACCATATATTTT
TRBV7-9	-	-	TRBJ1-2	CASSFGGSPNYGYTF	TGTGCCAGCAGCTTCGGGGGAAGTCCTAACTATGGCTACACCTTC
TRBV6-5	TRBD2	-	TRBJ2-3	CASSPGGERDTQYF	TGTGCCAGCAGCCCCGGGGGGGAGAGGGATACGCAGTATTTT
TRBV5-4	TRBD1	-	TRBJ1-1	CASSLGTGVTEAFF	TGTGCCAGCAGCTTGGGGACAGGGGTTACTGAAGCTTTCTTT
TRBV27	-	few	TRBJ2-1	CASRSGSLGLGNEQFF	TGTGCCAGCAGAAGCGGCAGCCTCGGGCTAGGGAATGAGCAGTTCTTC
TRBV5-1	-	-	TRBJ2-2	CASSPQPSGSTGELFF	TGCGCCAGCAGCCCCCAGCCGTCAGGTTCCACCGGGGAGCTGTTTTTT
TRBV6-5	-	-	TRBJ1-3	CASSYDSSSGNTIYF	TGTGCCAGCAGTTACGATTCTAGCTCTGGAAACACCATATATTTT
TRBV5-1	-	-	TRBJ1-6	CASSLRGPNADSPLHF	TGCGCCAGCAGCTTGAGAGGTCCGAATGCGGATTCACCCCTCCACTTT
TRBV9	TRBD1	-	TRBJ1-1	CASSAGQGNTEAFF	TGTGCCAGCAGCGCCGGACAGGGGAACACTGAAGCTTTCTTT
TRBV18	TRBD2	-	TRBJ2-1	CASSPPGLAGGSYNEQFF	TGTGCCAGCTCACCACCGGGACTAGCGGGAGGCTCCTACAATGAGCAGTTCTTC
TRBV6-5	TRBD1	few	TRBJ1-4	CASSYPDRVDEKLFF	TGTGCCAGCAGTTACCCTGACAGGGTCGATGAAAAACTGTTTTTT
TRBV18	-	once	TRBJ2-3	CASSSDRRTDTQYF	TGTGCCAGCTCGTCGGACAGACGCACAGATACGCAGTATTTT
TRBV18	-	-	TRBJ1-1	CASSPGGAMNTEAFF	TGTGCCAGCTCACCCGGGGGGGCCATGAACACTGAAGCTTTCTTT
TRBV19	-	-	TRBJ2-2	CASSIAVARYTGELFF	TGTGCCAGTAGTATTGCGGTAGCTAGGTACACCGGGGAGCTGTTTTTT
TRBV5-1	-	-	TRBJ1-3	CASSFGSSSGNTIYF	TGCGCCAGCAGCTTCGGGTCCTCCTCTGGAAACACCATATATTTT
TRBV19	TRBD1	-	TRBJ2-5	CASSIWDRGAQETQYF	TGTGCCAGTAGTATTTGGGACAGGGGAGCACAAGAGACCCAGTACTTC
TRBV19	-	once	TRBJ1-1	CASKIGGPRGHTEAFF	TGTGCCAGTAAAATAGGAGGGCCCCGCGGACACACTGAAGCTTTCTTT
TRBV7-2	TRBD1	-	TRBJ1-6	CASSARQGRNSPLHF	TGTGCCAGCAGCGCCCGACAGGGGAGGAATTCACCCCTCCACTTT
TRBV6-5	TRBD2	-	TRBJ2-1	CASSWLADNEQFF	TGTGCCAGCAGCTGGCTAGCGGACAATGAGCAGTTCTTC
TRBV14	-	-	TRBJ2-1	CASSPSWGVNEQFF	TGTGCCAGCAGCCCATCCTGGGGGGTTAATGAGCAGTTCTTC
TRBV10-3	TRBD1	-	TRBJ1-1	CAIGQGAEGSTEAFF	TGTGCCATCGGACAGGGGGCCGAGGGGAGTACTGAAGCTTTCTTT
TRBV5-1	-	few	TRBJ1-3	CASSLEGESGNTIYF	TGCGCCAGCAGCTTGGAAGGGGAATCGGGAAACACCATATATTTT
TRBV12-3/TRBV12-4	TRBD1	-	TRBJ1-5	CASKGAGQPQHF	TGTGCCAGCAAGGGGGCCGGACAGCCCCAGCATTTT
TRBV19	-	once	TRBJ1-3	CASSIWPDLRSGNTIYF	TGTGCCAGTAGTATTTGGCCAGACTTGCGCTCTGGAAACACCATATATTTT
TRBV7-9	TRBD1	-	TRBJ1-6	CASSSPSGQPDSPLHF	TGTGCCAGCAGCTCGCCCTCGGGACAGCCGGATTCACCCCTCCACTTT
TRBV4-2	TRBD2	once	TRBJ2-3	CASSQGLGSGNGDTQYF	TGTGCCAGCAGCCAAGGACTCGGAAGCGGGAATGGGGATACGCAGTATTTT
TRBV6-5	-	-	TRBJ1-2	CASSYGGDYGYTF	TGTGCCAGCAGTTACGGAGGGGACTATGGCTACACCTTC
TRBV3-1/TRBV3-2	-	once	TRBJ1-4	CASSRGRRTNEKLFF	TGTGCCAGCAGCCGAGGGCGTCGGACTAATGAAAAACTGTTTTTT
TRBV7-3	TRBD1	-	TRBJ1-3	CASSLYRGMGNTIYF	TGTGCCAGCAGCTTATACAGGGGAATGGGAAACACCATATATTTT
TRBV11-3	-	-	TRBJ2-7	CASSLAFSYEQYF	TGTGCCAGCAGCTTAGCTTTCTCCTACGAGCAGTACTTC
TRBV7-8	-	-	TRBJ2-5	CASSPASWGDLQETQYF	TGTGCCAGCAGTCCTGCTTCCTGGGGGGACCTCCAAGAGACCCAGTACTTC
TRBV6-5	-	-	TRBJ2-2	CASSKAGTGELFF	TGTGCCAGCAGTAAGGCGGGAACCGGGGAGCTGTTTTTT
TRBV4-2	TRBD1	-	TRBJ1-2	CASSQDKGGRYGYTF	TGTGCCAGCAGCCAAGATAAAGGGGGCCGCTATGGCTACACCTTC